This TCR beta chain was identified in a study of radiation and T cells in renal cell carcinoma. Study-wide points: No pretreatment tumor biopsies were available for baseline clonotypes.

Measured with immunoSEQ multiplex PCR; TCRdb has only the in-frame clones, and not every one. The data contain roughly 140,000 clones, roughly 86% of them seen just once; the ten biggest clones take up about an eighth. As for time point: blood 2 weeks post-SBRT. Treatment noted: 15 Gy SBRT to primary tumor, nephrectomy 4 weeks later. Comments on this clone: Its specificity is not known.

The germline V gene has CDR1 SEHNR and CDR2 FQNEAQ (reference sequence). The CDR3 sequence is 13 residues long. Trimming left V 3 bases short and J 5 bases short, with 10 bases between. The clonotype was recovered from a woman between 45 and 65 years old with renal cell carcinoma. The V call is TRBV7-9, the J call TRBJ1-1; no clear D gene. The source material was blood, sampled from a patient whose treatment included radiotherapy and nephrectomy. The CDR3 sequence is CASSFSTKTEAFF. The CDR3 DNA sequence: TGTGCCAGCAGCTTTTCAACCAAGACTGAAGCTTTCTTT.